Below, 6 T cell receptor beta chains from the same sample are listed, as sequenced in a study of blood T cell repertoires in COVID-19. Some clones are missing from TCRdb's copy, which holds only in-frame ones; the method was immunoSEQ multiplex PCR. The sample shows some 490,000 clones, approximately 91% of them seen only once. The sample comprised PBMCs or T cells enriched from blood (not recorded which). These receptors all come from a woman aged 60 to 75 who had recovered from COVID-19.

This clone was recorded once. This chain joins TRBV11-2 and TRBJ2-5; 12 bases are a match to TRBD1. Germline trimming cut 6 bases from V and 5 bases from J; bases unmatched to any gene: 19. In germline, CDR1 is SGHAT, CDR2 FQNNGV. The CDR3 covers 19 residues. CDR3 DNA sequence: TGTGCCAGCAGGGCCTATAAACTGCCGGGACAGGGGGCAAGGGAGACCCAGTACTTC. Translation: CASRAYKLPGQGARETQYF.

This sequence joins TRBV7-9 and TRBJ2-1; D possibly corresponds to TRBD2 (5 bases). V lost 5 bases and J lost 7, with 9 bases in between. The CDR3 runs to 12 residues. The germline CDR1 and CDR2 sequences are SEHNR and FQNEAQ (reference sequence). CDR3: CASSPAENEQFF. The DNA for the CDR3 is TGTGCCAGCAGCCCAGCGGAAAATGAGCAGTTCTTC. Drawing the rest from reference TRBV7-9 and TRBJ2-1, the complete variable domain is DTGVSQNPRHKITKRGQNVTFRCDPISEHNRLYWYRQTLGQGPEFLTYFQNEAQLEKSRLLSDRFSAERPKGSFSTLEIQRTEQGDSAMYLCASSPAENEQFFGPGTRLTVL.

The chain recombines TRBV7-2 with TRBJ1-2; TRBD1 matches at 8 bases. V shed 5 bases, J shed 8 bases, and the junction held 10 bases outside the gene matches. Germline loops: CDR1 SGHTA, CDR2 FQGNSA. The CDR3 length is 14 residues. CDR3 loop: CASSPDRGFGGYTF. CDR3 DNA: TGTGCCAGCAGCCCAGACAGGGGATTTGGCGGCTACACCTTC.

The chain links TRBV5-1 to TRBJ2-2; D might be TRBD1 (6 bases). Germline CDR1 reads SGHRS; CDR2 reads YFSETQ. The V end was cut by 3 bases, the J end by 4 bases, with 13 bases between. CDR3 size: 15 residues. The DNA of the CDR3 is TGCGCCAGCAGCTCGGAACAGGGATCCACCGGGGAGCTGTTTTTT. Translating gives CASSSEQGSTGELFF.

This clone is a singleton in its sample. The V gene is TRBV28, the J gene TRBJ1-1; 9 positions agree with TRBD1. The CDR3 has 14 residues. The V and J ends lost 5 bases and 3 bases, in that order; junction bases with no gene match: 4. Per the germline V gene, CDR1 is MDHEN and CDR2 is SYDVKM. This chain's CDR3 is CASSITGGYTEAFF. The DNA for the CDR3 is TGTGCCAGCAGTATTACAGGGGGCTACACTGAAGCTTTCTTT.

The J gene is TRBJ2-6, the V gene TRBV19; D is unresolved. Trimming took 8 bases from V and 1 from J, leaving 18 bases between them. There are 17 residues in the CDR3. Germline V gene sequence: CDR1 LNHDA, CDR2 SQIVND (reference sequence). The CDR3 loop reads CASEHWAGKSGANVLTF. The CDR3 DNA reads as TGTGCCAGTGAGCATTGGGCAGGCAAATCTGGGGCCAACGTCCTGACTTTC.